The rows below give T cell receptor beta chains drawn from one sample of a study of blood T cells in healthy people across ages. TCRdb re-called the 5' RACE reads through MiXCR, storing one row per CDR3 protein. The sample consists of 650,000 or so distinct CDR3 sequences, 52% of them appearing once. Sequenced input: blood. The receptors come from an elderly woman in good health. CDR3s include the opening cysteine and the closing phenylalanine or tryptophan. The D gene is left open where the match is weak. Expanded clones are given a class, and other clones once, few, many or no size at all.

abundance	len	j_gene	d_gene	v_gene	CDR3aa	CDR3nt
.	13	TRBJ2-1	.	TRBV5-1	CASSRIPGTEQFF	TGCGCCAGCAGCCGTATTCCAGGGACTGAGCAGTTCTTC
many	14	TRBJ1-1	TRBD1	TRBV10-3	CAIKKQGELTEAFF	TGTGCCATCAAAAAACAGGGGGAACTCACTGAAGCTTTCTTT
.	14	TRBJ1-2	.	TRBV20-1	CSARDVGQPYGYTF	TGCAGTGCTAGAGATGTTGGACAGCCGTATGGCTACACCTTC
.	14	TRBJ2-1	.	TRBV2	CASRAVPERNEQFF	TGTGCCTCCAGGGCTGTCCCGGAAAGGAATGAGCAGTTCTTC
.	12	TRBJ2-1	.	TRBV12-3/TRBV12-4	CASSLWYNEQFF	TGTGCCAGCAGTTTGTGGTACAATGAGCAGTTCTTC
many	15	TRBJ1-4	.	TRBV11-2	CASSRTPGSNEKLFF	TGTGCCAGCAGCCGCACACCGGGATCTAATGAAAAACTGTTTTTT
.	17	TRBJ2-1	.	TRBV4-1	CASSQDEQGATGREQFF	TGCGCCAGCAGCCAAGATGAGCAGGGAGCTACTGGGAGGGAGCAGTTCTTC
few	13	TRBJ1-1	.	TRBV7-9	CASSTVGNTEAFF	TGTGCCAGCAGCACGGTGGGGAACACTGAAGCTTTCTTT
.	11	TRBJ2-5	.	TRBV29-1	CSAARAETQYF	TGCAGCGCCGCAAGGGCGGAGACCCAGTACTTC
.	10	TRBJ2-1	.	TRBV20-1	CSARDGEQFF	TGCAGTGCTAGAGATGGTGAGCAGTTCTTC
few	13	TRBJ2-7	TRBD2	TRBV2	CASSEEGGHEQYF	TGTGCCAGCAGTGAAGAGGGAGGGCACGAGCAGTACTTC
many	14	TRBJ1-4	.	TRBV6-6	CASSYPGSNEKLFF	TGTGCCAGCAGTTACCCTGGAAGTAATGAAAAACTGTTTTTT
.	14	TRBJ2-7	.	TRBV12-3/TRBV12-4	CASSLGAVGDEQYF	TGTGCCAGCAGTTTAGGAGCGGTTGGGGATGAGCAGTACTTC
.	14	TRBJ2-1	.	TRBV19	CASRGAARWDEQFF	TGTGCCAGTCGAGGGGCAGCCCGATGGGATGAGCAGTTCTTC
few	15	TRBJ2-1	.	TRBV7-2	CASSPGLNFRGEQFF	TGTGCCAGCAGCCCCGGACTAAACTTTCGGGGTGAGCAGTTCTTC
many	14	TRBJ2-5	.	TRBV29-1	CSVEADIKLETQYF	TGCAGCGTTGAGGCCGATATAAAGCTTGAGACCCAGTACTTC
many	17	TRBJ2-1	TRBD1	TRBV12-3/TRBV12-4	CASSLPPRDRVYNEQFF	TGTGCCAGCAGTTTACCCCCCCGGGACAGGGTATACAATGAGCAGTTCTTC
.	16	TRBJ2-5	.	TRBV5-1	CASAREGAQRRETQYF	TGCGCCAGCGCGCGGGAAGGGGCCCAACGTAGAGAGACCCAGTACTTC
.	14	TRBJ2-5	.	TRBV3-1	CASSQTSSPNEQYF	TGTGCCAGCAGCCAAACTAGCAGTCCCAATGAGCAGTACTTC
many	16	TRBJ2-2	.	TRBV4-2	CASSSRLAANTGELFF	TGTGCCAGCAGCTCAAGACTTGCTGCGAACACCGGGGAGCTGTTTTTT
.	16	TRBJ2-7	TRBD2	TRBV5-6	CASSLPSGRRSYEQYF	TGTGCCAGCAGCTTGCCTAGCGGGAGAAGATCCTACGAGCAGTACTTC
once	15	TRBJ2-3	.	TRBV12-3/TRBV12-4	CASSPVRVGADTQYF	TGTGCCAGCAGTCCGGTCAGAGTGGGGGCAGATACGCAGTATTTT
few	15	TRBJ1-1	.	TRBV7-2	CASSLLGWVNTEAFF	TGTGCCAGCAGCCTTCTCGGGTGGGTGAACACTGAAGCTTTCTTT
few	14	TRBJ1-3	.	TRBV3-1	CASSQGAYGNTIYF	TGTGCCAGCAGCCAGGGGGCTTACGGAAACACCATATATTTT
.	14	TRBJ2-7	.	TRBV5-1	CASSLAGPVDEQYF	TGCGCCAGCAGCTTGGCGGGACCTGTAGACGAGCAGTACTTC
many	15	TRBJ2-1	TRBD2	TRBV11-2	CASSAPSGGAREQFF	TGTGCCAGCAGCGCTCCTAGCGGGGGGGCGAGGGAGCAGTTCTTC
many	15	TRBJ2-1	.	TRBV6-5	CASSYGLAGHNEQFF	TGTGCCAGCAGTTACGGGCTAGCCGGTCACAATGAGCAGTTCTTC
many	11	TRBJ2-4	.	TRBV7-2	CASSYKNIQYF	TGTGCCAGCAGTTACAAAAACATTCAGTACTTC